These 32 T cell receptor beta chains share one sample of origin, sequenced in a study of blood T cell repertoires in COVID-19. TCRdb's table, derived via immunoSEQ multiplex PCR, lists solely in-frame clones and lacks some. The data hold roughly 200,000 clones, with roughly 87% observed a single time. The specimen was PBMCs or T cells enriched from blood (not recorded which). All receptors derive from a man aged 18 to 29 with acute COVID-19.

The chain carries TRBV19 and TRBJ1-1; possible D gene TRBD1, 5 bases. Trimming cost V 3 bases and J 1 base, with 9 bases left between them. The CDR3 extends over 14 amino acids. The germline V gene encodes CDR1 LNHDA and CDR2 SQIVND (reference sequence). Here the CDR3 reads CASSMRGQNTEAFF. The CDR3 DNA sequence: TGTGCCAGTAGTATGCGGGGCCAGAACACTGAAGCTTTCTTT.

CDR3 in amino acids: CASSVEDRGTDTQYF. CDR3 nucleotide sequence: TGTGCCAGCAGCGTAGAGGACAGGGGCACAGATACGCAGTATTTT. The chain has TRBV9 and TRBJ2-3; 8 bases align to TRBD1. There are 15 residues in the CDR3. V lost 0 bases and J lost 1; bases outside the gene matches: 1. From germline, CDR1 is SGDLS and CDR2 YYNGEE.

This sequence joins TRBV3-1 (or the pseudogene TRBV3-2) and TRBJ2-5; D is uncertain. Germline-derived CDR1 and CDR2 are LGHDT and YNNKEL (reference sequence). The CDR3 is made up of 15 amino acids. The germline V and J ends were trimmed by 1 base and 0 bases, with 9 bases remaining between them. The CDR3 loop reads CASSQVRENQETQYF. The CDR3 bases are TGTGCCAGCAGCCAAGTACGAGAAAACCAAGAGACCCAGTACTTC.

The V gene is TRBV28, the J gene TRBJ1-5; TRBD1 aligns across 7 bases. J was trimmed by 5 bases and V by 5 bases; bases with no gene match: 6. This CDR3 spans 14 amino acids. Germline CDR1 and CDR2: MDHEN and SYDVKM. The chain's CDR3 is CASSLDRVDQPQHF. In DNA form, the CDR3 reads TGTGCCAGCAGTCTCGACAGGGTCGATCAGCCCCAGCATTTT.

The CDR3 DNA is TGTGCCAGCAGTGGAGAACTGGGACAGGGGGATGAAAAACTGTTTTTT. This translates into CASSGELGQGDEKLFF. The chain carries TRBV25-1 and TRBJ1-4; TRBD1 aligns across 11 bases. CDR1 and CDR2 (germline): MGHDK, SYGVNS. The CDR3 is made up of 16 amino acids. V was clipped by 4 bases and J by 6 bases; unmatched bases: 7. The whole variable domain, filled in from reference TRBV25-1 and TRBJ1-4, reads EADIYQTPRYLVIGTGKKITLECSQTMGHDKMYWYQQDPGMELHLIHYSYGVNSTEKGDLSSESTVSRIRTEHFPLTLESARPSHTSQYLCASSGELGQGDEKLFFGSGTQLSVL.

The chain couples TRBV28 to TRBJ2-7, with 7 bases matching TRBD2. The CDR3 totals 14 residues. CDR1 and CDR2 from the germline V gene are MDHEN and SYDVKM. The V and J ends lost 5 bases and 6 bases, in that order; junction bases with no gene match: 10. CDR3 DNA: TGTGCCAGCAGTCCCCCCGGACTAGGTTTCGAGCAGTACTTC. It yields the protein CASSPPGLGFEQYF.

The V and J genes are TRBV3-1 (or the pseudogene TRBV3-2) and TRBJ2-7; TRBD2 might be the D (6 bases). The CDR3 contains 14 residues. The germline V gene encodes CDR1 LGHDT and CDR2 YNNKEL (reference sequence). V was trimmed by 1 base and J by 3 bases, leaving 10 bases between them. Written as DNA, the CDR3 is TGTGCCAGCAGCCAAGGCCGAGCGGGCTACGAGCAGTACTTC. Translated, it gives CASSQGRAGYEQYF.

CDR3 region: CASRGTTGSEKLFF. The CDR3 DNA reads TGTGCCAGCAGGGGGACAACCGGCAGTGAAAAACTGTTTTTT. This chain uses TRBV2 with TRBJ1-4; maybe TRBD1 (6 bases). The CDR3 runs 14 residues. V was trimmed by 6 bases and J by 7 bases, leaving 15 bases between them. Germline V gene data show CDR1 as SNHLY and CDR2 as FYNNEI. The entire variable domain, with the rest obtained from reference TRBV2 and TRBJ1-4, is as follows: EPEVTQTPSHQVTQMGQEVILRCVPISNHLYFYWYRQILGQKVEFLVSFYNNEISEKSEIFDDQFSVERPDGSNFTLKIRSTKLEDSAMYFCASRGTTGSEKLFFGSGTQLSVL.

V and J are TRBV9 and TRBJ1-2; D gene unclear. The CDR3 sequence is 13 residues long. V lost 3 bases and J 4 bases, leaving 10 bases between the germline ends. Germline V gives CDR1 SGDLS, CDR2 YYNGEE. The CDR3 spells CASSASGIYGYTF. The CDR3, as DNA: TGTGCCAGCAGCGCTTCAGGTATCTATGGCTACACCTTC. Filled out from reference TRBV9 and TRBJ1-2, the complete variable domain reads DSGVTQTPKHLITATGQRVTLRCSPRSGDLSVYWYQQSLDQGLQFLIQYYNGEERAKGNILERFSAQQFPDLHSELNLSSLELGDSALYFCASSASGIYGYTFGSGTRLTVV.

J is TRBJ1-4 and V is TRBV3-1 (or the pseudogene TRBV3-2); D unresolved. Trimming cost V 0 bases and J 8 bases, with 13 bases left between them. Germline V gene data show CDR1 as LGHDT and CDR2 as YNNKEL (reference sequence). The CDR3 consists of 15 residues. The CDR3 DNA is TGTGCCAGCAGCCAAGATGCGGGAGATGAAGAAAAACTGTTTTTT. Translated, it gives CASSQDAGDEEKLFF.

The rearrangement links TRBV19 to TRBJ1-1; D is perhaps TRBD1 (6 bases). The CDR3 is 16 residues long. CDR1 is LNHDA, CDR2 SQIVND, per germline (reference sequence). V was pared by 5 bases and J by 0 bases, with 16 bases between. The CDR3 loop is CASSYFPDRLNTEAFF. CDR3 bases: TGTGCCAGTAGTTATTTCCCGGACAGACTGAACACTGAAGCTTTCTTT.

The J gene is TRBJ2-7, the V gene TRBV7-9; 13 bases map to TRBD2. With 5 bases clipped from V and 0 bases from J, the junction kept 4 bases outside the gene matches. Germline V gene lookup returns CDR1 SEHNR and CDR2 FQNEAQ (reference sequence). CDR3 length equals 16 residues. The CDR3 region has the DNA TGTGCCAGCAGCATCACTAGCGGGAGGGACTCCTACGAGCAGTACTTC. Amino acids: CASSITSGRDSYEQYF.

The chain employs TRBV27 and TRBJ2-1; possible D gene TRBD2, 6 bases. Deletions cut 6 bases from V and 15 bases from J, with 18 bases between. The germline CDR1 and CDR2 sequences are MNHEY and SMNVEV (reference sequence). This CDR3 is built from 12 residues. CDR3 coding DNA: TGTGCCAGCAGACCCACCTTTGGGAGGCCGTTCTTC. Translation: CASRPTFGRPFF.

This chain links TRBV24-1 with TRBJ2-1; the match to TRBD2 covers 7 bases. CDR1 KGHDR and CDR2 SFDVKD come from the germline V gene. V shed 7 bases, J shed 7 bases, and the junction held 12 bases outside the gene matches. The CDR3 contains 15 residues. CDR3 protein: CATSVGGSWDNEQFF. The CDR3 DNA is TGTGCCACCAGCGTTGGCGGGAGTTGGGATAATGAGCAGTTCTTC.

This chain joins TRBV6-5 and TRBJ1-4, with D unresolved. V was clipped by 2 bases and J by 5 bases, with 15 bases between them. Germline V CDR1 and CDR2: MNHEY, SVGAGI. CDR3 length: 16 residues. CDR3 DNA sequence: TGTGCCAGCAGTTACGCCTCCGGGATCCTAAATGAAAAACTGTTTTTT. Translated: CASSYASGILNEKLFF.

CDR3 protein: CASSLVSESYGYTF. CDR3 in DNA: TGTGCCAGCAGCTTAGTTTCAGAAAGCTATGGCTACACCTTC. The rearrangement links TRBV7-9 to TRBJ1-2, with D hard to call. The germline V and J ends were trimmed by 1 base and 4 bases, with 10 bases remaining between them. Germline assignment: CDR1 SEHNR and CDR2 FQNEAQ (reference sequence). The CDR3 extends over 14 amino acids.

The J gene is TRBJ2-5, the V gene TRBV28; 8 bases are shared with TRBD2. Matching the DNA end better, TRBJ2-7 makes the J call doubtful. Looked up from germline, CDR1 is MDHEN and CDR2 is SYDVKM. The CDR3 has 17 residues. The CDR3 region has the DNA TGTGCCAGCAGTCCCCTCCGGAGACTAGCGTATTCCTACGAGCAGTACTTC. The encoded protein is CASSPLRRLAYSYEQYF.

This clone was seen only once. J is TRBJ2-5 and V is TRBV5-4; 13 nucleotides line up with TRBD2. CDR1 is SGHNT, CDR2 YYREEE, per germline (reference sequence). V gave up 1 base and J gave up 0 bases; unmatched junction bases: 3. The CDR3 totals 17 residues. CDR3 amino acids: CASSLSGLAGNQETQYF. CDR3 coding DNA: TGTGCCAGCAGCTTGTCGGGACTAGCGGGAAACCAAGAGACCCAGTACTTC. The full variable domain, rest sourced from reference TRBV5-4 and TRBJ2-5, is ETGVTQSPTHLIKTRGQQVTLRCSSQSGHNTVSWYQQALGQGPQFIFQYYREEENGRGNFPPRFSGLQFPNYSSELNVNALELDDSALYLCASSLSGLAGNQETQYFGPGTRLLVL.

The rearrangement joins TRBV30 to TRBJ2-3; D is undetermined. CDR1 GTSNPN and CDR2 SVGIG come from the germline V gene (reference sequence). The CDR3 runs 14 residues. Trimming took off 6 bases at V and 1 base at J, with 14 bases between the two ends. In DNA, the CDR3 is TGTGCCTGCCTAAGGAGCGAGCGCACAGATACGCAGTATTTT. This gives the protein CACLRSERTDTQYF.

The gene calls are TRBV28 and TRBJ2-7, with D uncertain. CDR1 and CDR2 (germline): MDHEN, SYDVKM. The CDR3 runs to 13 residues. V shed 5 bases and J shed 3 bases, with 11 bases lying between them. In DNA, the CDR3 is TGTGCCAGCAGTCCCGGGTCCATCTACGAGCAGTACTTC. Translated, it gives CASSPGSIYEQYF.

This rearrangement joins TRBV10-2 to TRBJ2-5; D may be TRBD2 (6 bases). The CDR3 spans 14 residues. CDR1 and CDR2 (germline): WSHSY, SAAADI. The V and J ends lost 10 bases and 4 bases respectively, with 19 bases between them. The CDR3 protein is CATGTSPPRETQYF. The CDR3 DNA reads TGCGCCACCGGGACTTCTCCCCCAAGAGAGACCCAGTACTTC.

The CDR3 coding sequence is TGTGCCAGCAGCTTATGGCTAGCTGATGAGCAGTTCTTC. Translated, it gives CASSLWLADEQFF. This sequence joins TRBV7-2 and TRBJ2-1; TRBD2 might be the D (5 bases). The CDR3 has 13 amino acids. V gave up 2 bases and J gave up 8 bases, with 10 bases separating them. CDR1 and CDR2 from the germline V gene are SGHTA and FQGNSA.

This clone was seen only once. The chain uses TRBV27 and TRBJ2-1, with D perhaps TRBD1 (6 bases). The CDR3 sequence is 14 residues long. The V end lost 5 bases, the J end lost 7 bases, and 15 bases lay between the germline ends. CDR1 MNHEY and CDR2 SMNVEV come from the germline V gene (reference sequence). The CDR3 loop is CASSPQGTPNEQFF. CDR3 bases: TGTGCCAGCAGTCCACAGGGTACCCCAAATGAGCAGTTCTTC.

V usage is TRBV28 and J usage is TRBJ2-2, with D possibly being TRBD1 (5 bases). V lost 3 bases, J lost 6 bases, and 8 bases lay in between. From germline, CDR1 is MDHEN and CDR2 SYDVKM. The length of the CDR3 is 13 residues. The CDR3 loop reads CASSLGQPGELFF. The CDR3 nucleotides are TGTGCCAGCAGTTTGGGGCAGCCCGGGGAGCTGTTTTTT. Drawing the rest from reference TRBV28 and TRBJ2-2, the complete variable domain is DVKVTQSSRYLVKRTGEKVFLECVQDMDHENMFWYRQDPGLGLRLIYFSYDVKMKEKGDIPEGYSVSREKKERFSLILESASTNQTSMYLCASSLGQPGELFFGEGSRLTVL.

This clone was detected only once. V is TRBV19 and J is TRBJ1-1; tentatively, D is TRBD1 (6 bases). V was cut by 4 bases and J by 3 bases, with 12 bases left in between. CDR1 and CDR2 from the germline V gene are LNHDA and SQIVND (reference sequence). The CDR3 has 14 residues. CDR3 sequence (DNA): TGTGCCAGTAGTAGGCGACAGGCTGACACTGAAGCTTTCTTT. It translates to CASSRRQADTEAFF.

In nucleotides, the CDR3 is TGTGCCAGCAGTGACTCCGTTGGCCCGGGTAATGAAGCTTTCTTT. The encoded protein is CASSDSVGPGNEAFF. V and J are TRBV25-1 and TRBJ1-1; no reliable D call. Trimming cost V 3 bases and J 7 bases, with 18 bases left between them. Germline V lookup: CDR1 MGHDK, CDR2 SYGVNS. This CDR3 has 15 residues.

This chain uses TRBV5-1 with TRBJ2-7, with D perhaps TRBD1 (6 bases). The V end lost 5 bases, the J end lost 2 bases, and 8 bases lay between the germline ends. Germline values: CDR1 SGHRS, CDR2 YFSETQ. The CDR3 extends over 12 amino acids. The CDR3 nucleotides are TGCGCCAGCAGTCACAGGGCCTACGAGCAGTACTTC. Its protein product is CASSHRAYEQYF.

The table lists this clone with a few counts. The V and J genes are TRBV2 and TRBJ1-1, with D uncertain. The CDR3 is made up of 13 amino acids. Trimming stripped 1 base from V and 5 bases from J, with 8 bases between. Germline V lookup: CDR1 SNHLY, CDR2 FYNNEI. The CDR3 DNA follows: TGTGCCAGCAGTGAAGGGGGAGGGACTGAAGCTTTCTTT. This encodes CASSEGGGTEAFF.

This clone was picked up one time. The V call is TRBV30, the J call TRBJ2-7; D unclear. CDR1 and CDR2 (germline): GTSNPN, SVGIG (reference sequence). V was cut by 5 bases and J by 6 bases, with 8 bases left in between. The CDR3 spans 10 residues. CDR3 DNA: TGTGCCTGGGGATCGGGCGAGCAGTACTTC. Translation: CAWGSGEQYF.

This sequence joins TRBV7-8 and TRBJ2-3; TRBD1 is a possible D gene (6 bases). Trimming cost V 2 bases and J 4 bases, with 19 bases left between them. The V gene's germline CDR1 is SGHVS and CDR2 FQNEAQ. The CDR3 contains 17 residues. In DNA form, the CDR3 reads TGTGCCAGCAGCTTACGGCGCTGGACAGTGCTCGCAGATACGCAGTATTTT. Translating gives CASSLRRWTVLADTQYF.

This clone occurred a few times. The chain has TRBV6-2 or TRBV6-3 and TRBJ1-2; D unclear. Germline-derived CDR1 and CDR2 are MNHEY and SVGEGT. Trimming pared 2 bases from V and 1 base from J, leaving 14 bases between. CDR3 length: 16 residues. The CDR3, as DNA: TGTGCCAGCAGTTACAAAACAACAGACCTTAACTATGGCTACACCTTC. Translating it yields CASSYKTTDLNYGYTF.

Points on this clone: In the same sample, other DNA sequences code for this CDR3. The CDR3 is CASSLTVSSYNEQFF. The DNA of the CDR3 is TGTGCCAGCAGTTTGACAGTGAGCTCCTACAATGAGCAGTTCTTC. The gene calls are TRBV28 and TRBJ2-1; D is possibly TRBD1 (5 bases). The germline gives CDR1 MDHEN, CDR2 SYDVKM. CDR3 length equals 15 residues. Trimming removed 3 bases at V and 0 bases at J, with 9 bases between. Full variable domain (outside the CDR3, taken from reference TRBV28 and TRBJ2-1): DVKVTQSSRYLVKRTGEKVFLECVQDMDHENMFWYRQDPGLGLRLIYFSYDVKMKEKGDIPEGYSVSREKKERFSLILESASTNQTSMYLCASSLTVSSYNEQFFGPGTRLTVL.